Shown below are 7 T cell receptor beta chains from a single sample sequenced in a study of cytomegalovirus exposure and HLA in healthy donors. The table came from immunoSEQ multiplex PCR; TCRdb's copy has only in-frame clones and leaves some out. The sample consists of 150,000 or so clones, approximately 94% of them appearing once. Sequenced: PBMCs. The receptors derive from a man younger than 35 in good health and CMV-seropositive.

V and J are TRBV10-3 and TRBJ1-2, with D possibly matching TRBD1 (5 bases). The CDR3 has 15 residues. Trimming cost V 0 bases and J 4 bases, with 12 bases left between them. Germline loops: CDR1 ENHRY, CDR2 SYGVKD. CDR3 region: CAISESKAGSYGYTF. In nucleotides, the CDR3 is TGTGCCATCAGTGAGTCGAAGGCAGGGTCCTATGGCTACACCTTC.

The chain links TRBV28 to TRBJ2-7; D remains ambiguous. The CDR3 has 15 residues. V dropped 3 bases and J dropped 0 bases, with 12 bases sitting between them. Germline loops: CDR1 MDHEN, CDR2 SYDVKM. Written as DNA, the CDR3 is TGTGCCAGCAGTTTGCCTAGTCCACACTCCTACGAGCAGTACTTC. Protein product: CASSLPSPHSYEQYF. Together with reference TRBV28 and TRBJ2-7, the CDR3 gives the full variable domain: DVKVTQSSRYLVKRTGEKVFLECVQDMDHENMFWYRQDPGLGLRLIYFSYDVKMKEKGDIPEGYSVSREKKERFSLILESASTNQTSMYLCASSLPSPHSYEQYFGPGTRLTVT.

Only one count was recorded for this clone. The chain recombines TRBV4-2 with TRBJ2-6, with D perhaps matching TRBD1 (5 bases). Deletions cut 0 bases from V and 1 base from J, with 10 bases between. This CDR3 contains 17 residues. Germline-derived CDR1 and CDR2 are LGHNA and YNFKEQ. As DNA, the CDR3 is TGTGCCAGCAGCCAAGACCCCGACAGATCTGGGGCCAACGTCCTGACTTTC. It is translated as CASSQDPDRSGANVLTF.

The rearrangement joins TRBV7-2 to TRBJ1-2; tentative D call: TRBD1 (5 bases). The V end was cut by 7 bases, the J end by 8 bases, with 26 bases between. Germline V gene data show CDR1 as SGHTA and CDR2 as FQGNSA. The CDR3 loop spans 16 amino acids. CDR3 nucleotides: TGTGCCAGCACCTCGGCCGGGGGGAGAGGCCTCAGAGGCTACACCTTC. Encoded protein: CASTSAGGRGLRGYTF.

The chain carries TRBV5-4 and TRBJ2-3, with D uncertain. The CDR3 covers 13 residues. From germline, CDR1 is SGHNT and CDR2 YYREEE (reference sequence). V lost 0 bases and J lost 5, with 7 bases in between. CDR3 sequence: CASSLAGEDTQYF. The CDR3 coding sequence is TGTGCCAGCAGCTTGGCCGGTGAAGATACGCAGTATTTT.

V usage is TRBV7-9 and J usage is TRBJ2-2; 7 bases map to TRBD2. V gave up 5 bases and J gave up 4 bases; unmatched junction bases: 10. The CDR3 extends over 16 amino acids. In germline, CDR1 is SEHNR, CDR2 FQNEAQ (reference sequence). The CDR3 coding sequence is TGTGCCAGCAGCCCCTCGGGAGCGGGACTCACCGGGGAGCTGTTTTTT. It encodes CASSPSGAGLTGELFF.

This chain joins TRBV2 and TRBJ2-7; 11 bases align to TRBD2. Germline values: CDR1 SNHLY, CDR2 FYNNEI. This CDR3 region has 15 residues. V was clipped by 2 bases and J by 6 bases; unmatched bases: 6. In nucleotides, the CDR3 is TGTGCCAGCAGTGAACTCCGGACTAGCGGGCGCGAGCAGTACTTC. This codes for CASSELRTSGREQYF.